The entry below describes one TCR beta chain. Its antigen is not known. The CDR3 consists of 16 residues. J gave up 5 bases and V 2 bases, and 10 bases lay outside the gene matches. Germline CDR1 and CDR2: ENHRY and SYGVKD. This table comes from immunoSEQ multiplex PCR, and its TCRdb copy is limited to in-frame clones, with some not included. The sample consists of 55,000 to 90,000 clones, 70% to 90% of them appearing once. The sample is drawn from a study of OX40 agonist ivuxolimab in advanced cancers. Overall study: With a range of roughly 20 to 79, age averaged about 59 years, and nearly 85% were male.

Points from the study as a whole: Not determined was the antigen specificity of the expanded peripheral T cells. Mean expanded clone counts were higher in CD8+ than CD4+ T cells.

This chain connects TRBV10-3 to TRBJ2-5; 8 nucleotides line up with TRBD2. The TCR comes from an adult with an advanced solid tumor such as melanoma, head and neck, liver or kidney cancer. Sequenced material: CD4+ or CD8+ T cells sorted from blood, taken in a trial of the OX40 agonist ivuxolimab. The CDR3 DNA follows: TGTGCCATCAGTGAGGGAGGGCGGGAGGTTACGGAGACCCAGTACTTC. Protein product: CAISEGGREVTETQYF.